These 6 T cell receptor beta chains were all obtained from the same sample, sequenced in a study of Ad26.COV2.S vaccination and SARS-CoV-2 variants. Some clones are missing from TCRdb's copy, which holds only in-frame ones; the method was immunoSEQ multiplex PCR. The sample has about 350,000 clones; around 90% are singletons. The input for sequencing was peripheral blood, taken after recovery from COVID-19. These receptors came from a human donor who had recovered from COVID-19.

The gene calls are TRBV7-6 and TRBJ2-7; 7 nucleotides match TRBD1. Germline V gives CDR1 SGHVS, CDR2 FNYEAQ. V lost 5 bases to trimming and J lost 3 bases; unmatched junction nucleotides: 7. The CDR3 runs to 14 residues. CDR3 sequence (DNA): TGTGCCAGCAGCCAGAGAGGGGGCCGCTACGAGCAGTACTTC. As protein: CASSQRGGRYEQYF.

The rearrangement joins TRBV6-6 to TRBJ1-5, with D perhaps matching TRBD1 (6 bases). Germline values: CDR1 MNHNY, CDR2 SVGAGI (reference sequence). V was trimmed by 5 bases and J by 5 bases, leaving 10 bases between them. The CDR3 spans 13 residues. The CDR3 spells CASSDYRDQPQHF. CDR3 sequence (DNA): TGTGCCAGCAGTGACTACAGGGATCAGCCCCAGCATTTT.

This rearrangement joins TRBV27 to TRBJ2-7; D is uncertain. V was trimmed by 3 bases and J by 4 bases, leaving 10 bases between them. CDR1 and CDR2 from the germline V gene are MNHEY and SMNVEV (reference sequence). This CDR3 comprises 13 residues. CDR3 bases: TGTGCCAGCAGTTTCAAGGATTCGTACGAGCAGTACTTC. Translating gives CASSFKDSYEQYF.

The gene calls are TRBV6-5 and TRBJ2-7; D is possibly TRBD2 (5 bases). Germline CDR1 and CDR2: MNHEY and SVGAGI. The V end lost 4 bases, the J end lost 0 bases, and 13 bases lay between the germline ends. CDR3 length equals 15 residues. Written as DNA, the CDR3 is TGTGCCAGCAGTTCCCCCTCGGGGATCTCCTACGAGCAGTACTTC. It is translated as CASSSPSGISYEQYF.

The CDR3 region has the DNA TGTGCCAGTAGTATGGGCCAGGCCAGAGATACGCAGTATTTT. Its protein is CASSMGQARDTQYF. The V call is TRBV19, the J call TRBJ2-3; D not resolved. CDR3 length: 14 residues. Germline CDR1 and CDR2: LNHDA and SQIVND (reference sequence). Trimming pared 3 bases from V and 5 bases from J, leaving 12 bases between.

V gene TRBV7-9 combines with J gene TRBJ2-7; D is unresolved. The V gene lost 2 bases and the J gene lost 2 bases, with 10 bases spanning the gap. The germline gives CDR1 SEHNR, CDR2 FQNEAQ (reference sequence). The CDR3 is 14 amino acids. CDR3 protein: CASSLIPGAYEQYF. For the CDR3, the DNA is TGTGCCAGCAGCTTAATCCCGGGTGCCTACGAGCAGTACTTC.